This T cell receptor beta chain derives from a study of response to subunit inactivated influenza vaccine. This CDR3 spans 14 amino acids. The ends were cut back, 7 bases at V and 3 bases at J, with 15 bases in the middle. CDR1 SEHNR and CDR2 FQNEAQ come from the germline V gene (reference sequence). Points on this clonotype: What it recognizes is unknown.

Each CDR3 protein is one row after TCRdb ran MiXCR on the RT-PCR reads. In the table there are approximately 300,000 distinct CDR3 sequences, roughly 20% of which are singletons. Findings and limits, study-wide: The study's authors posited that every seasonal influenza vaccination enlists few new T cells.

The specimen was PBMCs from blood, collected approximately 20 months after vaccination. The receptor comes from a man in his fifties or sixties who received an inactivated influenza vaccine. This chain links TRBV7-9 with TRBJ1-1; no definite D call. The CDR3 is CASIPGRSDTEAFF. CDR3 DNA: TGTGCCAGCATCCCTGGAAGGTCTGACACTGAAGCTTTCTTT.